Here is one T cell receptor beta chain with its context. No antigen is known for it. V lost 2 bases to trimming and J lost 3 bases; unmatched junction nucleotides: 0. This CDR3 has 14 amino acids. In germline, CDR1 is MNHEY, CDR2 SMNVEV (reference sequence). This record belongs to a study of T cell responses to AZD1222 COVID-19 vaccine. Findings and caveats of the study: In a largely white British group with more females than males, clonal diversity was possibly underestimated.

Profiled with immunoSEQ multiplex PCR; TCRdb holds only in-frame clones, not every one. The table records 120,000 to 150,000 clones, about nine tenths of them present only once. The chain uses TRBV27 and TRBJ1-4, with 7 bases lining up with TRBD1. Source: peripheral blood, taken on day 0 of AZD1222 vaccination. This sequence was found in an adult in good health. CDR3 sequence: CASSLQGANEKLFF. The CDR3 DNA reads TGTGCCAGCAGTTTACAGGGGGCTAATGAAAAACTGTTTTTT. Full variable domain (outside the CDR3, taken from reference TRBV27 and TRBJ1-4): EAQVTQNPRYLITVTGKKLTVTCSQNMNHEYMSWYRQDPGLGLRQIYYSMNVEVTDKGDVPEGYKVSRKEKRNFPLILESPSPNQTSLYFCASSLQGANEKLFFGSGTQLSVL.